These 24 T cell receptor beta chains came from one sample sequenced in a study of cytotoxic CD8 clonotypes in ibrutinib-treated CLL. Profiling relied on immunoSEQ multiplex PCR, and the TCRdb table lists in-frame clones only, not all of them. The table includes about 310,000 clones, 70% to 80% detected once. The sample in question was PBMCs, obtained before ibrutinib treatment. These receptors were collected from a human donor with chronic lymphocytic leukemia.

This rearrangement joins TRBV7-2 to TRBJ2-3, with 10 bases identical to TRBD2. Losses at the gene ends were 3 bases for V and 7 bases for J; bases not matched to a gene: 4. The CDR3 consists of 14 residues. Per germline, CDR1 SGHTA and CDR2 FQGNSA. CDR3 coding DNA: TGTGCCAGCAGCTTGCCTAGCGGGAGTAATACGCAGTATTTT. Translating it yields CASSLPSGSNTQYF.

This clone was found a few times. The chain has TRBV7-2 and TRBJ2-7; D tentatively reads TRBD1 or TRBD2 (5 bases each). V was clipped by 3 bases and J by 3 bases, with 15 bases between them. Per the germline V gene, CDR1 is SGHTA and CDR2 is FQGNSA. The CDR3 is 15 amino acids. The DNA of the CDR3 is TGTGCCAGCAGCTTCGTTTGGGGGAGTCGCTACGAGCAGTACTTC. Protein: CASSFVWGSRYEQYF.

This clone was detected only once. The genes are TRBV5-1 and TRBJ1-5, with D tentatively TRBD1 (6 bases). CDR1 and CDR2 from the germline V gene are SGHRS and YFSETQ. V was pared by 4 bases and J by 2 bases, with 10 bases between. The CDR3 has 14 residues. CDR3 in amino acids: CASSQQGGNQPQHF. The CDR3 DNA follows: TGCGCCAGCAGCCAACAGGGCGGCAATCAGCCCCAGCATTTT.

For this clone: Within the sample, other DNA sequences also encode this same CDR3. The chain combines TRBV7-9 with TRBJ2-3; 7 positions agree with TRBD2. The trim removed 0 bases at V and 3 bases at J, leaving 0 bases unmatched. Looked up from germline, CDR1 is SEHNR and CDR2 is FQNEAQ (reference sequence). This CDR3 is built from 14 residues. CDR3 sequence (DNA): TGTGCCAGCAGCTTAGCGGGAGGGACAGATACGCAGTATTTT. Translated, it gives CASSLAGGTDTQYF.

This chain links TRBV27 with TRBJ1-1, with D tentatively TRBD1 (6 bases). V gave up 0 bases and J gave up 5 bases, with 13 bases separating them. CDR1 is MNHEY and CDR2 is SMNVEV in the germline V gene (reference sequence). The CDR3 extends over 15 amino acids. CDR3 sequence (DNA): TGTGCCAGCAGTTTATCGGGGGGGGGCCGAACTGAAGCTTTCTTT. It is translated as CASSLSGGGRTEAFF.

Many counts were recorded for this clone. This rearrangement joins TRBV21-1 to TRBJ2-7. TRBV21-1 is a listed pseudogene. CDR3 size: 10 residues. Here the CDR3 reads CASSTYEQYF. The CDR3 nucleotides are TGTGCCAGCAGCACCTACGAGCAGTACTTC.

CDR3 nucleotide sequence: TGTGCCAGCAGCTTAGGGCAGGTAAATCAGCCCCAGCATTTT. Residues: CASSLGQVNQPQHF. This chain connects TRBV7-2 to TRBJ1-5; no firm D call. Trimming stripped 1 base from V and 4 bases from J, with 8 bases between. Germline V CDR1 and CDR2: SGHTA, FQGNSA. This CDR3 comprises 14 residues.

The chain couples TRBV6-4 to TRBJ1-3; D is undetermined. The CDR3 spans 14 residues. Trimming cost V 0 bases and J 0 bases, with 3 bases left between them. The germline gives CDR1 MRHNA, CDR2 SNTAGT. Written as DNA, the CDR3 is TGTGCCAGCAGTGACTCAACCTCTGGAAACACCATATATTTT. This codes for CASSDSTSGNTIYF.

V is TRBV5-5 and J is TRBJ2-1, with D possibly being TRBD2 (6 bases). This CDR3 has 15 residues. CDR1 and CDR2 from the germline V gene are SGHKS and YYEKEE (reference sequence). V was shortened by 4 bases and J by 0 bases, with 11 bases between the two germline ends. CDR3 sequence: CASSRSGDSYNEQFF. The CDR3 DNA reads TGTGCCAGCAGCCGATCGGGGGACTCCTACAATGAGCAGTTCTTC.

The CDR3 DNA reads TGTGCCTGGAGTGTAGTGTTGGGGAGGTCTGGGGCCAACGTCCTGACTTTC. It translates to CAWSVVLGRSGANVLTF. The chain joins TRBV30 to TRBJ2-6; perhaps TRBD2 as D (6 bases). V dropped 0 bases and J dropped 1 base, with 13 bases sitting between them. Germline CDR1 is GTSNPN and CDR2 is SVGIG (reference sequence). The CDR3 length is 17 residues.

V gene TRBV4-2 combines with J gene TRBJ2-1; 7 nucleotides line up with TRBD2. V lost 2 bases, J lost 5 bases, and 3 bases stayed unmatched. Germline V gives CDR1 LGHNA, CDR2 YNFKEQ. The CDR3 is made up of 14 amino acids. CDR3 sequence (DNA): TGTGCCAGCAGCCAACGGCTAGCGGACAATGAGCAGTTCTTC. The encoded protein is CASSQRLADNEQFF.

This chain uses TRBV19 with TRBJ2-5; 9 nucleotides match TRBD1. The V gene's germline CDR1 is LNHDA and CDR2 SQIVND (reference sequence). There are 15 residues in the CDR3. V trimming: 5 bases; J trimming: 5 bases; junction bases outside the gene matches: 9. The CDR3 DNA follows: TGTGCCAGTAGTCCGAGGGACAGGGCCTGGGAGACCCAGTACTTC. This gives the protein CASSPRDRAWETQYF. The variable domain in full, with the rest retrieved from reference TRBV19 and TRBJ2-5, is DGGITQSPKYLFRKEGQNVTLSCEQNLNHDAMYWYRQDPGQGLRLIYYSQIVNDFQKGDIAEGYSVSREKKESFPLTVTSAQKNPTAFYLCASSPRDRAWETQYFGPGTRLLVL.

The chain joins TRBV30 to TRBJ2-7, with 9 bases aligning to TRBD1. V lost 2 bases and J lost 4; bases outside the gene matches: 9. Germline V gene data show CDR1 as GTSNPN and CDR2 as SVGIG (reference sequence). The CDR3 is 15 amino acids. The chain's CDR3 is CAWSLAGTGSYEQYF. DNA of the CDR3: TGTGCCTGGAGTTTGGCCGGGACAGGGTCGTACGAGCAGTACTTC.

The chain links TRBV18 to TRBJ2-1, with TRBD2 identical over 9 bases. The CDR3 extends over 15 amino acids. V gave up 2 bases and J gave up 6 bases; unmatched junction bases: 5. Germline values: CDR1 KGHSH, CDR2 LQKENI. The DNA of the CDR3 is TGTGCCAGCTCACCAACGCGGGAGGGTTTCAATGAGCAGTTCTTC. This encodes CASSPTREGFNEQFF. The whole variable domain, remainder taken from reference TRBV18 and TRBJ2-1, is NAGVMQNPRHLVRRRGQEARLRCSPMKGHSHVYWYRQLPEEGLKFMVYLQKENIIDESGMPKERFSAEFPKEGPSILRIQQVVRGDSAAYFCASSPTREGFNEQFFGPGTRLTVL.

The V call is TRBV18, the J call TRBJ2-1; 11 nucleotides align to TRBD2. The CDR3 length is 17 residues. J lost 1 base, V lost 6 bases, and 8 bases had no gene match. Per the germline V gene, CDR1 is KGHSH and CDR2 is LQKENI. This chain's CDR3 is CASSPQRLAGSYNEQFF. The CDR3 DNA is TGTGCCAGCTCTCCTCAAAGACTAGCGGGATCCTACAATGAGCAGTTCTTC.

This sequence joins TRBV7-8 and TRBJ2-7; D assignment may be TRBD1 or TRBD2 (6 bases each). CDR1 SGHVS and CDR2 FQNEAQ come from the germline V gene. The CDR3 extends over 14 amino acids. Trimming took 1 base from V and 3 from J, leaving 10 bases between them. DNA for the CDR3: TGTGCCAGCAGCTTAGGACGGGGGCTCTACGAGCAGTACTTC. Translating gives CASSLGRGLYEQYF.

This CDR3 reads CSVRPGGHSSYEQYF. The CDR3 DNA is TGCAGCGTTCGGCCAGGGGGGCACAGCTCCTACGAGCAGTACTTC. The J gene is TRBJ2-7, the V gene TRBV29-1, with D possibly TRBD1 on 7 matching bases. Looked up from germline, CDR1 is SQVTM and CDR2 is ANQGSEA. V dropped 5 bases and J dropped 0 bases, with 17 bases sitting between them. CDR3 length equals 15 residues.

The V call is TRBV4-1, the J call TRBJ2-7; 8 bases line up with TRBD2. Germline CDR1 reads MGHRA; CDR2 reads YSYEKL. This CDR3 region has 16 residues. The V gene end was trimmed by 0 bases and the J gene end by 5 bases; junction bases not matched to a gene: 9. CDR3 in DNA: TGCGCCAGCAGCCAAGATAGCGTAGGACTAGCTGACGAGCAGTACTTC. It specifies CASSQDSVGLADEQYF.

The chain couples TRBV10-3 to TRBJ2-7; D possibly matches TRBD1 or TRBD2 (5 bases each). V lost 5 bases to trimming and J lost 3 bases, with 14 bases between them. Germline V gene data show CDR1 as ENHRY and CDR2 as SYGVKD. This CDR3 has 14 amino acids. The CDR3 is CAISMGTSHYEQYF. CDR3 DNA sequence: TGTGCCATCAGTATGGGGACGAGTCACTACGAGCAGTACTTC.

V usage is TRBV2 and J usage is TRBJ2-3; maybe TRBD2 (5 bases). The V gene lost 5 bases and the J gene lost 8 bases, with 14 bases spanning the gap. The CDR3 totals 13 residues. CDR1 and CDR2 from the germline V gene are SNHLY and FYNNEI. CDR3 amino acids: CASSLILAGTQYF. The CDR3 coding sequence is TGTGCCAGCAGTTTGATCCTAGCAGGTACGCAGTATTTT.

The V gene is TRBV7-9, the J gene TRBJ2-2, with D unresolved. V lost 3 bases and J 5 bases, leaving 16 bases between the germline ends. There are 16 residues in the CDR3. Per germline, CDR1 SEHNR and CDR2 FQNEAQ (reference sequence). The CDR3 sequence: CASSFSPPWVTGELFF. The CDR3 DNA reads TGTGCCAGCAGCTTTTCGCCCCCCTGGGTGACCGGGGAGCTGTTTTTT.

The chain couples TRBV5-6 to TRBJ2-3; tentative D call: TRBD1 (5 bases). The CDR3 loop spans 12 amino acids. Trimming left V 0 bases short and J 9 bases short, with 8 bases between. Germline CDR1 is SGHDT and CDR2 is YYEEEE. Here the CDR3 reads CASSLGWGTQYF. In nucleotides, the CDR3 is TGTGCCAGCAGCTTGGGGTGGGGCACGCAGTATTTT.

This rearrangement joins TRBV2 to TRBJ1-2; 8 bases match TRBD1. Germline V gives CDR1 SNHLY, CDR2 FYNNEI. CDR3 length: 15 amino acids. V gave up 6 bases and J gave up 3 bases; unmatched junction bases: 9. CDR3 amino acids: CASRDRVRGDYGYTF. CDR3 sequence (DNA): TGTGCCAGCAGGGACAGGGTTAGAGGAGACTATGGCTACACCTTC.

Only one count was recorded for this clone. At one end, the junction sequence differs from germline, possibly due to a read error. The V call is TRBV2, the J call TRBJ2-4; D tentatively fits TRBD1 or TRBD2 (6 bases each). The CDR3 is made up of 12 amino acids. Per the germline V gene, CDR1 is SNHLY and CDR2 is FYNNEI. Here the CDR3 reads CASSEWLRGTFF. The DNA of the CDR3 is TGTGCCAGCAGTGAATGGCTGAGGGGGACTTTTTTC.